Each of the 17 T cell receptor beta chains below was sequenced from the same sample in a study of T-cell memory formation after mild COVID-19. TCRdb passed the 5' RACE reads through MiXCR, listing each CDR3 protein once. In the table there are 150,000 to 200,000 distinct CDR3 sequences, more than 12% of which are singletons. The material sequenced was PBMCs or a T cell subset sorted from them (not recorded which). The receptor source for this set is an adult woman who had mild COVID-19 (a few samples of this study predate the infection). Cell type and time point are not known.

CDR3 region: CASSHTPGNTEAFF. The CDR3 region has the DNA TGTGCCAGCAGCCATACCCCAGGGAACACTGAAGCTTTCTTT. The V and J genes are TRBV14 and TRBJ1-1, with D hard to call. Germline V gene sequence: CDR1 SGHDN, CDR2 FVKESK. Trimming left V 3 bases short and J 1 base short, with 9 bases between. This CDR3 spans 14 amino acids.

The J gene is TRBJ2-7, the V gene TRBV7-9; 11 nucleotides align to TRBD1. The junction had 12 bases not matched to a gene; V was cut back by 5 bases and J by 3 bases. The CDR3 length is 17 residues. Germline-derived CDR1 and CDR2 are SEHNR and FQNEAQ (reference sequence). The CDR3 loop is CASSPEVGQGVLYEQYF. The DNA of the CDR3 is TGTGCCAGCAGCCCCGAGGTGGGACAGGGGGTTCTCTACGAGCAGTACTTC.

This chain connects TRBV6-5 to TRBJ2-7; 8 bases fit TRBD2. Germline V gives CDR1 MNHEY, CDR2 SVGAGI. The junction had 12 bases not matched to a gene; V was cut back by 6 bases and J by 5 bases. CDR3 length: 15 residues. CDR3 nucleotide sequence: TGTGCCAGCAGGTCCTTCGGGGGGGTCGGGAACGAGCAGTACTTC. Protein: CASRSFGGVGNEQYF.

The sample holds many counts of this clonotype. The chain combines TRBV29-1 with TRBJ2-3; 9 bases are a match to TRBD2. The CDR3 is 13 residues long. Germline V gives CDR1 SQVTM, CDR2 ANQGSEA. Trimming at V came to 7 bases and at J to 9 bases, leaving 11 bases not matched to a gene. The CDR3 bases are TGCAGCGCCTTAGCGGGAGACGGGGTGACGCAGTATTTT. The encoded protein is CSALAGDGVTQYF.

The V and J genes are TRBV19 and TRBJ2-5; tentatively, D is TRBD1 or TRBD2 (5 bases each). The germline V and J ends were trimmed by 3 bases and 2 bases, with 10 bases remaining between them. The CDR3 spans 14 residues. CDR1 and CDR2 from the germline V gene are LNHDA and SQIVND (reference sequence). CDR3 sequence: CASSMGDGQETQYF. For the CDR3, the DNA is TGTGCCAGTAGTATGGGGGACGGGCAAGAGACCCAGTACTTC.

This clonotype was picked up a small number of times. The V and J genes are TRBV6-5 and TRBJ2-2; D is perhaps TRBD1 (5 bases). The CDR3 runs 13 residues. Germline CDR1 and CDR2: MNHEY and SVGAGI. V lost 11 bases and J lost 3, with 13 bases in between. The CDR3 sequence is CASSRDHTGELFF. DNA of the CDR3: TGTGCCTCCAGCAGGGATCACACCGGGGAGCTGTTTTTT.

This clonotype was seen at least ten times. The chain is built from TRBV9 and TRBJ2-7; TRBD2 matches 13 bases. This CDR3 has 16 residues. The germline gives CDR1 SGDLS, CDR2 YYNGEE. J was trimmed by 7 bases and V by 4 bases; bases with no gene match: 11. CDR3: CASSSRTSGSNSEQYF. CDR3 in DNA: TGTGCCAGCAGCTCAAGGACTAGCGGGAGTAATTCGGAGCAGTACTTC.

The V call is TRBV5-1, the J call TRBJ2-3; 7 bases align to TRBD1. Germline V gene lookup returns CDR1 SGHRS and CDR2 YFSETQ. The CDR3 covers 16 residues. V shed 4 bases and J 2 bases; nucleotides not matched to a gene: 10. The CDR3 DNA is TGCGCCAGCAGCCCCCGACAGGGAATCCCCACAGATACGCAGTATTTT. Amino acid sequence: CASSPRQGIPTDTQYF.

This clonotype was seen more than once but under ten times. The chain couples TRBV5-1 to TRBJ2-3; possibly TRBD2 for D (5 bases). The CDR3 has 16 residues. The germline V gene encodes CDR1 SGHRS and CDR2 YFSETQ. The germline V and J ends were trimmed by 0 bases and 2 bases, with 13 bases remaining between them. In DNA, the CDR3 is TGCGCCAGCAGCTTGGTACGGACTCAAAACACAGATACGCAGTATTTT. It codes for CASSLVRTQNTDTQYF.

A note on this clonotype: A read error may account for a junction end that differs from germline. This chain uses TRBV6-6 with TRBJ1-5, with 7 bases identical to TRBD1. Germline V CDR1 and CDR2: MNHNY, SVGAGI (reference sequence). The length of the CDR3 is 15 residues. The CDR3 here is CASGDRTGFNPPQHF. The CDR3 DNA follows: TGTGCCAGCGGCGACCGGACAGGTTTCAATCCGCCCCAGCATTTT.

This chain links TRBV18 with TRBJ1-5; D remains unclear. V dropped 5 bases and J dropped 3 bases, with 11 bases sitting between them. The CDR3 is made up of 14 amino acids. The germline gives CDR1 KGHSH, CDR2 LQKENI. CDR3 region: CASSVESLNQPQHF. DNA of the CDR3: TGTGCCAGCTCAGTCGAGAGCCTCAATCAGCCCCAGCATTTT.

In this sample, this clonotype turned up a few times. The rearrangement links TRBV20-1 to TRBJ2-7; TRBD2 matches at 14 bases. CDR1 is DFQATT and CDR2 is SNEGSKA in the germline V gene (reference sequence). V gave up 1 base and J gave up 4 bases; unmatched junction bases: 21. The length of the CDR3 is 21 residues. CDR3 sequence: CSARGGTSGSLGSGYKYEQYF. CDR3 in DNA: TGCAGTGCTAGAGGCGGGACTAGCGGGAGTCTAGGGTCGGGATATAAGTACGAGCAGTACTTC.

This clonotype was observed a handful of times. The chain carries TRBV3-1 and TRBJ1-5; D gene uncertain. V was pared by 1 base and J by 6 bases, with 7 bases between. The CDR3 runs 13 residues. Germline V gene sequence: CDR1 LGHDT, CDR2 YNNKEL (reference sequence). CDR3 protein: CASSQVDGQPQHF. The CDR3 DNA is TGTGCCAGCAGCCAAGTGGATGGTCAGCCCCAGCATTTT.

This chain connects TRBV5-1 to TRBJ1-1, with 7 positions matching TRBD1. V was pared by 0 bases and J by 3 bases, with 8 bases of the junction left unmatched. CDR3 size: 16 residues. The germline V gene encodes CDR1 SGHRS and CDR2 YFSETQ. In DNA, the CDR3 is TGCGCCAGCAGCTTGGGACAGGGCTGGGAGGACACTGAAGCTTTCTTT. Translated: CASSLGQGWEDTEAFF.

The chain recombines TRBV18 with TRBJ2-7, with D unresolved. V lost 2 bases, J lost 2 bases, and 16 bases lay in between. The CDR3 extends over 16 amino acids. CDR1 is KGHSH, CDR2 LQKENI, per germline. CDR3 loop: CASSPIGQTAPYEQYF. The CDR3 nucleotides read TGTGCCAGCTCACCAATTGGCCAGACGGCCCCCTACGAGCAGTACTTC.

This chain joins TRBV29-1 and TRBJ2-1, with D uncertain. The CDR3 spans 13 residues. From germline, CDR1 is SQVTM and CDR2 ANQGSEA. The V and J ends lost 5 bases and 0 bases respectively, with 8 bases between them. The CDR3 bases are TGCAGCGTTAGGGCAGGCTCCTACAATGAGCAGTTCTTC. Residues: CSVRAGSYNEQFF.

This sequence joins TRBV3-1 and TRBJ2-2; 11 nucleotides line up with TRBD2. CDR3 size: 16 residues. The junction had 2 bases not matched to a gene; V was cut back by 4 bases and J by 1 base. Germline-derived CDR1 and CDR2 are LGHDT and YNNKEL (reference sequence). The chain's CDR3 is CASSPGLAGNTGELFF. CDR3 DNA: TGTGCCAGCAGCCCCGGACTAGCGGGGAACACCGGGGAGCTGTTTTTT. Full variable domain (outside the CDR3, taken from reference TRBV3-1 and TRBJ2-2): DTAVSQTPKYLVTQMGNDKSIKCEQNLGHDTMYWYKQDSKKFLKIMFSYNNKELIINETVPNRFSPKSPDKAHLNLHINSLELGDSAVYFCASSPGLAGNTGELFFGEGSRLTVL.